This TCR beta chain originates from a study of blood T cell repertoires in COVID-19 (TCRdb year 2020). A note on the overall study: Samples from collaborators originated in the United States, Italy and Spain and spanned both the acute and convalescent phases of COVID-19. The material from the prospective study consisted of cDNA or gDNA derived from T cells, B-cell-depleted T cells, or PBMCs. The dataset comprised deeply sampled blood TCRbeta repertoires from subjects exposed to, actively infected with, or recovered from COVID-19. The repertoires were released in a freely available public database meant as a resource for research on the immune response to SARS-CoV-2. Samples came from the ongoing ImmuneRACE study (first 160 participants) plus 1,254 subjects from 6 global collaborators. A de-identified subject ID, COVID-19 status, age in years and sex were almost always included in the sample metadata. Where available, HLA class I and class II types were obtained from metadata supplied by the sample provider rather than from assay-based typing.

TCRbeta CDR3 regions were amplified from genomic DNA using the immunoSEQ Assay, a bias-controlled multiplex PCR. On the authors' methods: The number of nucleated cells in each sample was estimated by amplification of reference gene primers within the assay. To quantify the absolute abundance of each unique TCRbeta CDR3 rearrangement, sequence reads were collapsed and filtered. Productive Simpson clonality was computed per sample as the square root of Simpson's diversity index over productive rearrangements. TCRdb took over this immuneACCESS table, retaining in-frame rearrangements with V and J assigned. Such tables are incomplete; in checked studies, under half of the missing clones stem from an unresolved V gene, and the remainder is unexplained. The V and J calls and clone size are taken from that table; D and trimming were inferred from the DNA. The sample table holds more than 150,000 clones, of which around 90% were seen once. Around 2.3% of the sample is taken by the ten largest.

General findings and caveats noted by the study authors: The amount of clinical and demographic metadata varied by source and participant and was provided uncurated.

Comment on this clone: Its antigen is not yet known. Base qualities are not at hand, and no much larger clone is one base apart.

Enrolling through a virtual design, the prospective study's participants ranged in age from roughly 18 to 90 years and lived across 24 United States geographic areas. Cohort assignment in the prospective study relied on participant-reported clinical history from a screening survey and a study questionnaire. For ImmuneRACE Cohort 3, a participant was defined as recovered based on two consecutive negative NP/OP PCR tests, clearance by a healthcare professional, or resolution of symptoms. In the prospective study, whole blood, serum and a nasopharyngeal or oropharyngeal swab were collected from each participant by mobile phlebotomists. Prospective study participants could optionally give additional blood draws and questionnaires over an approximately 2-month period. Blood samples from the prospective study were shipped frozen or at room temperature prior to DNA extraction. The CDR3 holds 17 amino acids from the cysteine to the phenylalanine. Only the CDR3 region is kept as DNA, spanning 51 bases read in frame from base 1. Germline trimming: 3 bases from V, 3 bases from J; junction bases outside gene matches: 6. The germline V gene sets CDR1 to KGHSH and CDR2 to LQKENI.

The sequencing input was PBMCs or T cells enriched from blood (not recorded which). The V gene is TRBV18 and the J gene is TRBJ2-2; TRBD1 aligns with 11 central bases. The source is a woman in her twenties or thirties who had recovered from COVID-19. The DNA reads TGTGCCAGCTCACCCGTTACGGGACAGGGGGACACCGGGGAGCTGTTTTTT. Its translation reads: CASSPVTGQGDTGELFF.